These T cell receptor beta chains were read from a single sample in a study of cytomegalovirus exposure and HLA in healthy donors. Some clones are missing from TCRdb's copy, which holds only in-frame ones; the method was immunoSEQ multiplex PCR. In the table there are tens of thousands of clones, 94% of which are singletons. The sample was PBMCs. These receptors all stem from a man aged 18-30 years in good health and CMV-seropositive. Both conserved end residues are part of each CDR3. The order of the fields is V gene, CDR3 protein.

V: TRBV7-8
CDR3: CASSPLAGEAYEQYF

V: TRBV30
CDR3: CAWKVSGGGNTIYF

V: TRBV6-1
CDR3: CASSEARQGRDEKLFF

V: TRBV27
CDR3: CASSSLPGQFYEQYF

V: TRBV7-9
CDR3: CASSLSYQGRNYGYTF

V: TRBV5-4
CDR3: CASSLGLAGGETQYF

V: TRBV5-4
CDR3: CASSSISQETQYF

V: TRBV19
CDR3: CASSRGAYEQYF

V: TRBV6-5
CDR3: CASSVQGWSSYEQYF

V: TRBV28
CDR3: CASRTDRELEKLFF

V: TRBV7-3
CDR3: CASSPYGGGTQETQYF

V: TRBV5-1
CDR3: CASSRTGDYGYTF

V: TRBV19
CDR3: CASSQKAGPRTGNTIYF

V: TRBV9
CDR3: CASSGPTGTVINTEAFF

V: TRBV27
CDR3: CASSLSIPSGSTDTQYF

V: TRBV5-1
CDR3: CASRPGLARADTQYF

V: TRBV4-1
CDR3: CASSPREGNQPQHF

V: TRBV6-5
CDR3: CASSYDRGIADTQYF

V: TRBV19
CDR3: CASSINRDYGYTF

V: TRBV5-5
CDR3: CASSPGNRESTGANVLTF

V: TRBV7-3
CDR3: CASSLIGGEEQYF

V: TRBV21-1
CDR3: CASSTGQGRADTQYF

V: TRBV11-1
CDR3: CASRSRREGFNEQFF

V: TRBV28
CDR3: CASSPRSRLLRGEQFF

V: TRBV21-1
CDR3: CASSAPTGRSNEKLFF

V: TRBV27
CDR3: CASTSTGGNQPQHF

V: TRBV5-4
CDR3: CAKTSKGEETQYF

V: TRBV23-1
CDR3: CASSQLALQVETQYF

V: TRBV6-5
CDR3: CASGNGQTYEQYF

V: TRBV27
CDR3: CASYREGLNTEAFF

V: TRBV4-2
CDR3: CASSQVLAEGGTQYF

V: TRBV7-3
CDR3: CASSLVAGGRETQYF

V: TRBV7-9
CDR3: CATQGPVIYGYTF

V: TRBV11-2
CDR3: CASSLGTREGAFF

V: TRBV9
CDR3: CASSPGLAGEHTGELFF

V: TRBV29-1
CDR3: CSVGETEAFF

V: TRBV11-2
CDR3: CAIKHRGTGELFF

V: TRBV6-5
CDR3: CASSYSGGAIGNTIYF

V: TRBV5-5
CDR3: CASSPGQLNYEQYF

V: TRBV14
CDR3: CASSHIPYEQYF

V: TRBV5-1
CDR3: CASSPDRGDSPLHF

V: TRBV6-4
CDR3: CASSDGDTSGELFF

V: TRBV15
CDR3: CATTEREGDEQYF